This TCR beta chain came from a study of T cells after posttransplantation cyclophosphamide. Study outcomes and limitations: Tissue-infiltrating T cells from skin or gut overlapped little with blood T cells. Recipient CMV seropositivity and CMV reactivation strongly tracked TRB clonality. Later blood repertoires were often dominated by clones from the donor CD8+ memory compartment.

The V gene's germline CDR1 is SEHNR and CDR2 FQNEAQ (reference sequence). V was clipped by 1 base and J by 1 base, with 11 bases between them. The length of the CDR3 is 16 residues. Generated by immunoSEQ multiplex PCR, the TCRdb table keeps only in-frame clones and is missing some. The sample yields 45,000 to 60,000 clones, about 90% seen once. This clone came up once. Its antigen remains unidentified. The source material was PBMCs. The TCR was taken from a woman between 45 and 60 years old in good health and a related stem cell transplant donor. The V call is TRBV7-9, the J call TRBJ1-5; perhaps TRBD1 as D (5 bases). CDR3 loop: CASSLGGRGSNQPQHF. CDR3 bases: TGTGCCAGCAGCTTAGGAGGGAGGGGAAGCAATCAGCCCCAGCATTTT.